The rows below give T cell receptor beta chains drawn from one sample of a study of shared clonotypes between healthy human individuals. Clones were read by immunoSEQ multiplex PCR, and TCRdb kept only the in-frame ones, dropping some. Among over a million clones, roughly 95% were seen once, and the ten largest hold 1% to 1.5%. Sample: naive CD4+ T cells sorted from blood. The receptors derive from a man aged 25-40 years in good health. The CDR3 runs from the conserved cysteine through the conserved F or W. Fields, in order: D gene, V gene, J gene, CDR3 protein. D genes are given only for firm matches.

.	TRBV30	TRBJ1-2	CAWSPGKGGYTF
TRBD1	TRBV2	TRBJ2-7	CASSDQGVHYEQYF
.	TRBV5-6	TRBJ1-2	CASSSPGPGMNYGYTF
.	TRBV5-1	TRBJ1-5	CASSLGGGGANQPQHF
.	TRBV21-1	TRBJ2-7	CASGDTCEQYF
.	TRBV5-6	TRBJ2-7	CASSPKGLPGPYEQYF
.	TRBV18	TRBJ2-3	CASSPLAQGQDTQYF
.	TRBV4-1	TRBJ2-4	CASSQEEQNIQYF
.	TRBV5-1	TRBJ2-7	CASSLDPSYEQYF
TRBD2	TRBV5-1	TRBJ2-1	CASSSRTSDTPWVHNEQFF
TRBD1	TRBV7-9	TRBJ1-2	CASSSSPGTGDKDYGYTF
TRBD1	TRBV18	TRBJ2-7	CASSPRTGTGAYEQYF
.	TRBV9	TRBJ2-1	CASSPLAGMGNEQFF
TRBD1	TRBV5-4	TRBJ2-5	CASSRPPTGEETQYF
TRBD1	TRBV11-3	TRBJ1-1	CASSPRTGGAEAEAFF
.	TRBV6-1	TRBJ2-5	CASRYHGEETQYF